This entry lists 5 T cell receptor beta chains sequenced from one sample in a study of T-cell memory formation after mild COVID-19. TCRdb re-called the 5' RACE reads with MiXCR, one entry per CDR3 protein. This repertoire shows under 250,000 distinct CDR3 sequences, approximately 10% found once; its top ten account for around 2.9%. The sequencing sample was made of PBMCs or a T cell subset sorted from them (not recorded which). All receptors come from a man aged 18 to 35 who had mild COVID-19 (a few samples of this study predate the infection). Cell type and time point are not known.

This clonotype occurred a few times. The chain recombines TRBV7-2 with TRBJ1-1, with 7 positions matching TRBD1. CDR1 is SGHTA and CDR2 is FQGNSA in the germline V gene. The CDR3 sequence is 14 residues long. V shed 1 base and J 6 bases; nucleotides not matched to a gene: 5. CDR3 DNA sequence: TGTGCCAGCAGCTTAGACAGGGGATGGCCTGAAGCTTTCTTT. Amino acid sequence: CASSLDRGWPEAFF. Full variable domain (remainder filled in from reference TRBV7-2 and TRBJ1-1): GAGVSQSPSNKVTEKGKDVELRCDPISGHTALYWYRQSLGQGLEFLIYFQGNSAPDKSGLPSDRFSAERTGGSVSTLTIQRTQQEDSAVYLCASSLDRGWPEAFFGQGTRLTVV.

This clonotype was observed many times. The gene calls are TRBV20-1 and TRBJ2-3; D gene ambiguous. V was trimmed by 3 bases and J by 6 bases, leaving 10 bases between them. The germline V gene has CDR1 DFQATT and CDR2 SNEGSKA (reference sequence). This CDR3 region has 12 residues. The CDR3 reads CSASLPPDTQYF. Written as DNA, the CDR3 is TGCAGTGCTAGCTTACCCCCGGATACGCAGTATTTT.

CDR3 DNA sequence: TGTGCCAGCAGTCTTTCGGACAGATTGAACACTGAAGCTTTCTTT. Protein: CASSLSDRLNTEAFF. This chain uses TRBV12-3 or TRBV12-4 with TRBJ1-1; a weak D match, TRBD1 (6 bases). The CDR3 is 15 residues long. Trimming left V 5 bases short and J 0 bases short, with 13 bases between.

This clonotype has a count of ten or more. DNA of the CDR3: TGTGCCAGCAGCTTGGGACAGGGGGCTGAGGGAGCTTTCTTT. Translated, it gives CASSLGQGAEGAFF. The genes are TRBV7-9 and TRBJ1-1; 12 bases are a match to TRBD1. CDR1 and CDR2 from the germline V gene are SEHNR and FQNEAQ (reference sequence). Losses at the gene ends were 3 bases for V and 10 bases for J; bases not matched to a gene: 6. The CDR3 is made up of 14 amino acids.

In this sample, this clonotype turned up many times. The chain couples TRBV7-9 to TRBJ2-3, with TRBD2 identical over 10 bases. The CDR3 sequence is 15 residues long. V gave up 5 bases and J gave up 7 bases; unmatched junction bases: 9. Germline-derived CDR1 and CDR2 are SEHNR and FQNEAQ (reference sequence). The CDR3 protein is CASSPLAGASNTQYF. Here the CDR3 DNA reads TGTGCCAGCAGCCCCCTAGCGGGGGCTTCCAATACGCAGTATTTT.